A selection of T cell receptor beta chains follows, all from one sample in a study of blood T cells in healthy people across ages. One entry per CDR3 protein results from TCRdb running MiXCR on the 5' RACE reads. The data contain under 800,000 distinct CDR3 sequences, about 40% of them singletons. Sequenced sample: blood. Receptors were obtained from a woman aged 55-75 years in good health. The CDR3 runs from the conserved cysteine through the conserved F or W. Fields, in order: J gene, clone size, V gene, D gene, CDR3 protein, CDR3 DNA. The D gene is left open where the match is weak. Rows give clone size only sometimes, using once, few, many, or a class for an expanded clone.

J: TRBJ2-1
size: .
V: TRBV28
D: TRBD2
CDR3: CASETGTSGSYNEQFF
DNA: TGTGCCAGTGAGACCGGGACTAGCGGGAGTTACAATGAGCAGTTCTTC

J: TRBJ2-7
size: .
V: TRBV6-6
D: TRBD1
CDR3: CASSPPTGTGFYEQYF
DNA: TGTGCCAGCAGTCCCCCTACCGGGACAGGTTTTTACGAGCAGTACTTC

J: TRBJ1-5
size: .
V: TRBV7-2
D: .
CDR3: CASSLELGLVNQPQHF
DNA: TGTGCCAGCAGCTTAGAATTAGGGTTGGTAAATCAGCCCCAGCATTTT

J: TRBJ1-2
size: .
V: TRBV4-3
D: .
CDR3: CASSQDWDLYGYTF
DNA: TGCGCCAGCAGCCAAGATTGGGACCTCTATGGCTACACCTTC

J: TRBJ2-7
size: .
V: TRBV29-1
D: TRBD2
CDR3: CSVGFEFSGSSYEQYF
DNA: TGCAGCGTTGGGTTTGAGTTTAGCGGGAGTTCCTACGAGCAGTACTTC

J: TRBJ2-1
size: .
V: TRBV7-2
D: TRBD2
CDR3: CASSLAAGGVFYNEQFF
DNA: TGTGCCAGCAGCTTAGCGGCGGGGGGCGTTTTCTACAATGAGCAGTTCTTC

J: TRBJ2-7
size: few
V: TRBV28
D: .
CDR3: CASTSTSFYGEQYF
DNA: TGTGCCAGCACAAGCACTAGCTTTTACGGGGAGCAGTACTTC

J: TRBJ2-7
size: few
V: TRBV6-1
D: .
CDR3: CASSEYVGSSSYEQYF
DNA: TGTGCCAGCAGTGAATATGTAGGGTCGAGCTCCTACGAGCAGTACTTC

J: TRBJ2-5
size: few
V: TRBV3-1
D: TRBD1
CDR3: CASSQERQGKTQYF
DNA: TGTGCCAGCAGCCAAGAGCGACAGGGGAAGACCCAGTACTTC

J: TRBJ2-1
size: many
V: TRBV7-2
D: TRBD1
CDR3: CASSPRTGEGEQFF
DNA: TGTGCCAGCAGCCCCCGGACAGGGGAGGGCGAGCAGTTCTTC

J: TRBJ1-5
size: few
V: TRBV4-1
D: TRBD1
CDR3: CASSHPGGEYSNQPQHF
DNA: TGCGCCAGCAGCCATCCAGGGGGGGAATATAGCAATCAGCCCCAGCATTTT

J: TRBJ2-1
size: .
V: TRBV27
D: TRBD1
CDR3: CASRTNRGRINEQFF
DNA: TGTGCCAGCAGAACCAACAGGGGGCGGATAAATGAGCAGTTCTTC

J: TRBJ2-5
size: few
V: TRBV20-1
D: TRBD2
CDR3: CSANPGLALQETQYF
DNA: TGCAGTGCTAACCCGGGACTAGCTCTCCAAGAGACCCAGTACTTC

J: TRBJ2-5
size: few
V: TRBV20-1
D: .
CDR3: CSASSVQETQYF
DNA: TGCAGTGCTAGCTCGGTTCAAGAGACCCAGTACTTC

J: TRBJ2-5
size: few
V: TRBV3-1
D: TRBD2
CDR3: CASSDGTSAQETQYF
DNA: TGTGCCAGCAGCGATGGGACTAGCGCCCAAGAGACCCAGTACTTC

J: TRBJ2-3
size: few
V: TRBV10-3
D: TRBD2
CDR3: CAISGASGTSADTQYF
DNA: TGTGCCATCAGTGGGGCTAGCGGGACCTCCGCAGATACGCAGTATTTT

J: TRBJ2-7
size: .
V: TRBV7-2
D: .
CDR3: CASSLDGFEQYF
DNA: TGTGCCAGCAGCTTGGACGGATTCGAGCAGTACTTC

J: TRBJ2-7
size: many
V: TRBV7-2
D: TRBD2
CDR3: CASSSSGGAYEQYF
DNA: TGTGCCAGCAGCTCTAGCGGGGGGGCCTACGAGCAGTACTTC

J: TRBJ1-2
size: many
V: TRBV5-1
D: .
CDR3: CASSLGEAYGYTF
DNA: TGCGCCAGCAGCTTGGGGGAAGCCTATGGCTACACCTTC

J: TRBJ2-3
size: .
V: TRBV6-1
D: TRBD2
CDR3: CASSSLAGADTRYF
DNA: TGTGCCAGCAGTTCCTTAGCGGGTGCAGATACGCGGTATTTT

J: TRBJ2-7
size: many
V: TRBV29-1
D: .
CDR3: CSVDGGPGASSYEQYF
DNA: TGCAGCGTTGATGGGGGTCCGGGAGCTAGCTCCTACGAGCAGTACTTC

J: TRBJ2-7
size: .
V: TRBV7-2
D: TRBD2
CDR3: CASSLDSGGNSYEQYF
DNA: TGTGCCAGCAGCTTAGATAGCGGGGGTAACTCCTACGAGCAGTACTTC

J: TRBJ2-2
size: .
V: TRBV5-4
D: TRBD1
CDR3: CASSSDRGPNTGELFF
DNA: TGTGCCAGCAGCTCGGACAGGGGGCCGAACACCGGGGAGCTGTTTTTT

J: TRBJ2-3
size: .
V: TRBV12-3/TRBV12-4
D: TRBD2
CDR3: CASISSASGGVDAQYF
DNA: TGTGCCAGCATCTCATCGGCTAGCGGGGGTGTGGATGCGCAGTATTTT

J: TRBJ1-2
size: .
V: TRBV14
D: .
CDR3: CASSQVGAGGASGGYTF
DNA: TGTGCCAGCAGCCAAGTTGGGGCCGGGGGCGCTTCCGGAGGCTACACCTTC

J: TRBJ2-3
size: .
V: TRBV4-3
D: .
CDR3: CASSQDWGPWNTQYF
DNA: TGCGCCAGCAGCCAAGATTGGGGACCCTGGAATACGCAGTATTTT

J: TRBJ2-1
size: many
V: TRBV13
D: .
CDR3: CASSLKGVEQFF
DNA: TGTGCCAGCAGCTTAAAGGGTGTTGAGCAGTTCTTC

J: TRBJ2-1
size: .
V: TRBV28
D: .
CDR3: CASSGRRANEYNEQFF
DNA: TGTGCCAGCAGTGGCAGGAGGGCAAATGAGTACAATGAGCAGTTCTTC

J: TRBJ1-1
size: .
V: TRBV29-1
D: .
CDR3: CSVWDTNTEAFF
DNA: TGCAGCGTTTGGGACACGAACACTGAAGCTTTCTTT

J: TRBJ2-2
size: .
V: TRBV10-3
D: TRBD2
CDR3: CAISRDSGGNTGELFF
DNA: TGTGCCATCAGTCGCGATAGCGGGGGGAACACCGGGGAGCTGTTTTTT

J: TRBJ2-5
size: few
V: TRBV7-2
D: TRBD2
CDR3: CASSGGAGEVGVEQYF
DNA: TGTGCCAGCAGCGGGGGAGCGGGAGAGGTCGGTGTAGAGCAGTACTTC

J: TRBJ1-2
size: few
V: TRBV3-1
D: .
CDR3: CASSQDPAYGYTF
DNA: TGTGCCAGCAGCCAAGATCCAGCCTATGGCTACACCTTC

J: TRBJ2-2
size: .
V: TRBV24-1
D: TRBD1
CDR3: CATSDSPGTGVTGELFF
DNA: TGTGCCACCAGTGACTCCCCCGGGACAGGGGTGACCGGGGAGCTGTTTTTT

J: TRBJ1-4
size: .
V: TRBV18
D: .
CDR3: CASSTVSTNEKLFF
DNA: TGTGCCAGCTCGACAGTGTCAACTAATGAAAAACTGTTTTTT

J: TRBJ2-7
size: many
V: TRBV13
D: TRBD2
CDR3: CASSLYTSGRDEQYF
DNA: TGTGCCAGCAGCTTGTATACTAGCGGGAGAGACGAGCAGTACTTC

J: TRBJ2-1
size: many
V: TRBV25-1
D: TRBD2
CDR3: CASSEWEVEGGRYNEQFF
DNA: TGTGCCAGCAGTGAATGGGAGGTGGAGGGAGGGAGATACAATGAGCAGTTCTTC

J: TRBJ2-1
size: .
V: TRBV11-2
D: .
CDR3: CASSVSANSYNEQFF
DNA: TGTGCCAGCAGCGTAAGTGCTAACTCCTACAATGAGCAGTTCTTC

J: TRBJ2-1
size: few
V: TRBV6-6
D: .
CDR3: CASSRLDSSYNEQFF
DNA: TGTGCCAGCAGTCGACTAGACAGCTCCTACAATGAGCAGTTCTTC

J: TRBJ2-7
size: few
V: TRBV6-2/TRBV6-3
D: TRBD2
CDR3: CASRITGLGNGEQYF
DNA: TGTGCCAGCCGCATTACGGGACTAGGGAACGGCGAGCAGTACTTC

J: TRBJ2-1
size: once
V: TRBV28
D: TRBD1
CDR3: CASMQGTGGSNEQFF
DNA: TGTGCCAGCATGCAAGGGACAGGGGGTAGCAATGAGCAGTTCTTC

J: TRBJ2-5
size: .
V: TRBV28
D: TRBD2
CDR3: CASRWGTSRDEQYF
DNA: TGTGCCAGCAGGTGGGGGACTAGCCGCGATGAGCAGTACTTC

J: TRBJ2-6
size: .
V: TRBV5-1
D: .
CDR3: CASSWRTRGSSGANVLTF
DNA: TGCGCCAGCAGCTGGAGGACTCGTGGCAGCTCTGGGGCCAACGTCCTGACTTTC

J: TRBJ2-1
size: .
V: TRBV14
D: TRBD1
CDR3: CASSDPQGRLYNEQFF
DNA: TGTGCCAGCAGCGACCCACAGGGGCGACTGTACAATGAGCAGTTCTTC

J: TRBJ2-5
size: .
V: TRBV28
D: TRBD1
CDR3: CASSPYRGRETQYF
DNA: TGTGCCAGCAGTCCCTACAGGGGGCGGGAGACCCAGTACTTC

J: TRBJ2-7
size: once
V: TRBV7-9
D: .
CDR3: CASSSRTTNNEQYF
DNA: TGTGCCAGCAGCTCCAGGACTACCAACAATGAGCAGTACTTC

J: TRBJ2-3
size: .
V: TRBV3-1
D: TRBD2
CDR3: CASSQVAGGLIDTQYF
DNA: TGTGCCAGCAGCCAAGTAGCGGGGGGGTTGATAGATACGCAGTATTTT

J: TRBJ2-3
size: .
V: TRBV6-2/TRBV6-3
D: TRBD2
CDR3: CASSYRARTSGRTDTQYF
DNA: TGTGCCAGCAGTTACCGCGCGAGGACTAGCGGGAGAACAGATACGCAGTATTTT

J: TRBJ2-1
size: .
V: TRBV29-1
D: .
CDR3: CSVALLLDNEQFF
DNA: TGCAGCGTTGCTTTGTTACTGGACAATGAGCAGTTCTTC

J: TRBJ1-1
size: .
V: TRBV20-1
D: .
CDR3: CSARYGNTEAFF
DNA: TGCAGTGCTAGATACGGGAACACTGAAGCTTTCTTT

J: TRBJ2-5
size: few
V: TRBV7-7
D: .
CDR3: CASSLEGAHQETQYF
DNA: TGTGCTAGCAGCTTAGAAGGGGCACACCAAGAGACCCAGTACTTC

J: TRBJ1-1
size: .
V: TRBV5-1
D: .
CDR3: CASSLTDNTEAFF
DNA: TGCGCCAGCAGCTTGACGGACAACACTGAAGCTTTCTTT

J: TRBJ1-2
size: many
V: TRBV29-1
D: TRBD1
CDR3: CSVDRSGAYGYTF
DNA: TGCAGCGTGGACAGGTCGGGGGCCTATGGCTACACCTTC

J: TRBJ2-3
size: .
V: TRBV12-3/TRBV12-4
D: TRBD2
CDR3: CASSSALAGGPDTQYF
DNA: TGTGCCAGCAGTTCCGCTCTAGCGGGGGGGCCAGATACGCAGTATTTT